Described below is a single TCR beta chain sequence and its context. Its antigen is unidentified. PCR was performed using 60 Vbeta and 13 Jbeta primers. The data were produced by immunoSEQ multiplex PCR, yet TCRdb's version contains in-frame clones alone and is incomplete. The sample has about 190,000 clones; approximately 82% are singletons. The data stem from a study of cytomegalovirus exposure and HLA in healthy donors. Study-level results: Prior analysis indicated that the majority of TCR beta V segments exhibited productivity approximately 87% or approximately 30% of the time. Sequencing likely produced, as an artifact, a cluster of highly shared sequence variants.

Healthy bone marrow donors supplied every sample. Germline CDR1 SSHAT, CDR2 FNYEAQ (reference sequence). The CDR3 has 16 residues. Trimming cost V 5 bases and J 1 base; bases outside gene matches: 6. The sequencing sample was made of PBMCs. This TCR was recovered from a woman aged 50 to 65 in good health and CMV-seropositive. The chain uses TRBV7-7 and TRBJ2-2; TRBD1 agrees at 8 bases. The CDR3: CASSPRTGRNTGELFF. The CDR3, as DNA: TGTGCCAGCAGCCCACGGACAGGGCGGAACACCGGGGAGCTGTTTTTT.